The T cell receptor (beta chain) described here comes from a study of OX40 agonist ivuxolimab in advanced cancers. TCRdb keeps only in-frame clones here, not all; method: immunoSEQ multiplex PCR. This sample has tens of thousands of clones, with about 87% found just once. This receptor was taken from an adult with an advanced solid tumor such as melanoma, head and neck, liver or kidney cancer. This sample comprised CD4+ or CD8+ T cells sorted from blood, obtained in a trial of the OX40 agonist ivuxolimab.

The DNA of the CDR3 is TGTGCCAGCAGTTATAAGACAGGGATTTGGGAGACCCAGTACTTC. Its protein product is CASSYKTGIWETQYF. The V call is TRBV6-5, the J call TRBJ2-5, with 7 nucleotides matching TRBD1. CDR1 and CDR2 (germline): MNHEY, SVGAGI. The J segment lost 5 bases and the V segment lost 3 bases, leaving 9 bases of the junction unmatched. This CDR3 is built from 15 residues.